The entry that follows covers one T cell receptor beta chain sequence. The read halts 3 residues ahead of the CDR3 end, with the missing end drawn from the germline J gene. The data belong to a study of Tregs in tolerant kidney transplant recipients. The germline V gene encodes CDR1 LNHDA and CDR2 SQIVND (reference sequence). This CDR3 is built from 13 residues. V gave up 4 bases and J gave up 1 base, with 7 bases separating them. Assay used: immunoSEQ multiplex PCR; TCRdb lists only in-frame clones, some missing. The specimen's table records 25,000 to 35,000 clones. The chain combines TRBV19 with TRBJ1-1; no firm D call. The sample here was CD8+ T cells from blood, taken before the transplant. The clonotype was recovered from a human donor who received a combined kidney and bone marrow transplant. The covered CDR3 bases are TGTGCCAGTAGTACCGTCCCGAACACTGAA. This encodes CASSTVPNTE. The CDR3 in its entirety is CASSTVPNTEAFF. The variable domain in full, with the rest retrieved from reference TRBV19 and TRBJ1-1, is DGGITQSPKYLFRKEGQNVTLSCEQNLNHDAMYWYRQDPGQGLRLIYYSQIVNDFQKGDIAEGYSVSREKKESFPLTVTSAQKNPTAFYLCASSTVPNTEAFFGQGTRLTVV.